This T cell receptor beta chain was profiled in a study of T-cell reconstitution after alpha-beta-depleted transplantation in children. J gave up 8 bases and V 4 bases, and 8 bases lay outside the gene matches. The V gene's germline CDR1 is MDHEN and CDR2 SYDVKM. The CDR3 loop spans 15 amino acids. This clonotype showed up just a few times. A library of TCRbeta sequences, prepared with unique molecular identifiers, was generated. Using its own MiXCR run on the PCR reads, TCRdb lists one record per CDR3 protein. The sample consists of 360,000 or so distinct CDR3 sequences, just over 20% of them appearing once.

J is TRBJ2-1 and V is TRBV28; 10 bases agree with TRBD2. Sequences were derived from PBMCs from the stem cell graft donor, sampled from the stem cell graft. This clonotype was sampled from a human donor who donated a stem cell graft to a child with acute myeloid leukemia. CDR3 sequence reads: CASSSSGRAGYEQFF. CDR3 in DNA: TGTGCCAGCAGTTCGAGCGGGAGGGCCGGGTATGAGCAGTTCTTC.